This T cell receptor (beta chain) was captured in a study of lymphopenia after photon versus proton radiotherapy. The length of the CDR3 is 13 residues. Germline V gene sequence: CDR1 GTSNPN, CDR2 SVGIG (reference sequence). The J segment lost 4 bases and the V segment lost 4 bases, leaving 4 bases of the junction unmatched. Study-level results: Relative stability marked proton patients; photon patients lost diversity and naive cells. Post-nadir diversity loss with photons came from oligoclonal expansion, particularly CD8+ Temra cells.

Method: immunoSEQ multiplex PCR; TCRdb's copy keeps in-frame clones and lacks some. The table includes around 30,000 clones, roughly nine tenths detected once. As concerns this clone: Its antigen is undetermined.

The J gene is TRBJ1-5, the V gene TRBV30; 7 positions agree with TRBD1. Sequenced material: peripheral blood, taken from a patient treated with proton-based radiotherapy. The source is a woman between 70 and 85 years old with pancreatic cancer. Some clones in this sample may be carry-over from other donors' samples. CDR3: CAWTDRENQPQHF. The DNA for the CDR3 is TGTGCCTGGACCGACAGGGAAAATCAGCCCCAGCATTTT.